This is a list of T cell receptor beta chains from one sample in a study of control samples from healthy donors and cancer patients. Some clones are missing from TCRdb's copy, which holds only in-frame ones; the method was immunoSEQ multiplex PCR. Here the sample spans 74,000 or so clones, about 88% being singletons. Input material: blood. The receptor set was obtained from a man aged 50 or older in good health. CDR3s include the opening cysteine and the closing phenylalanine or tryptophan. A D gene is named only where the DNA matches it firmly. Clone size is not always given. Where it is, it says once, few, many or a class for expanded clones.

cdr3_nt: TGTGCCAGCAGCCTCCGGGACAGGAATAATTCACCCCTCCACTTT
cdr3_aa: CASSLRDRNNSPLHF
v_call: TRBV6-5
j_call: TRBJ1-6
clone_size: .
d_call: TRBD1

cdr3_nt: TGTGCCAGCAGCTACGCAATTAGCGGGGGGTCTGGGGCCAACGTCCTGACTTTC
cdr3_aa: CASSYAISGGSGANVLTF
v_call: TRBV7-3
j_call: TRBJ2-6
clone_size: .
d_call: TRBD2

cdr3_nt: TGCGCCAGCAACTTGTGGGATCCAAGGGACACCATATATTTT
cdr3_aa: CASNLWDPRDTIYF
v_call: TRBV5-1
j_call: TRBJ1-3
clone_size: .
d_call: .

cdr3_nt: TGTGCCAGCAGCCAGGGACCATATGGGGGCGAGCAGTACTTC
cdr3_aa: CASSQGPYGGEQYF
v_call: TRBV7-2
j_call: TRBJ2-7
clone_size: .
d_call: .

cdr3_nt: TGTGCCAGCAGTCCCTCACTCCCGGGACTAGCTGAACACCCTAGCACAGATACGCAGTATTTT
cdr3_aa: CASSPSLPGLAEHPSTDTQYF
v_call: TRBV27
j_call: TRBJ2-3
clone_size: .
d_call: TRBD2

cdr3_nt: TGTGCCAGCAGCTTCTCCGGTAGCACTGAAGCTTTCTTT
cdr3_aa: CASSFSGSTEAFF
v_call: TRBV7-9
j_call: TRBJ1-1
clone_size: .
d_call: .

cdr3_nt: TGTGCCAGCAGCCAAGGGTACGCTGGAAACACCATATATTTT
cdr3_aa: CASSQGYAGNTIYF
v_call: TRBV14
j_call: TRBJ1-3
clone_size: .
d_call: .

cdr3_nt: TGTGCCAGTGGCCCCAATTTCTCCTACGAGCAGTACTTC
cdr3_aa: CASGPNFSYEQYF
v_call: TRBV19
j_call: TRBJ2-7
clone_size: once
d_call: .

cdr3_nt: TGTGCCAGCAGCCACACAGGGAGGGGAGAGACCCAGTACTTC
cdr3_aa: CASSHTGRGETQYF
v_call: TRBV6-6
j_call: TRBJ2-5
clone_size: once
d_call: .

cdr3_nt: TGTGCCAGCAGCCCCGGGACAAGGGGGCCTGATACCTACGAGCAGTACTTC
cdr3_aa: CASSPGTRGPDTYEQYF
v_call: TRBV13
j_call: TRBJ2-7
clone_size: .
d_call: TRBD1

cdr3_nt: TGTGCCAGCAGTGAACGGCAGACTTACGAGCAGTACTTC
cdr3_aa: CASSERQTYEQYF
v_call: TRBV6-1
j_call: TRBJ2-7
clone_size: few
d_call: .

cdr3_nt: TGTGCCAGCAGCCCTAGGGTCCTCGGAAACACCATATATTTT
cdr3_aa: CASSPRVLGNTIYF
v_call: TRBV11-2
j_call: TRBJ1-3
clone_size: .
d_call: .

cdr3_nt: TGTGCCAGCAGCTTGCCCTATTCCTACAATGAGCAGTTCTTC
cdr3_aa: CASSLPYSYNEQFF
v_call: TRBV7-2
j_call: TRBJ2-1
clone_size: .
d_call: .

cdr3_nt: TGTGCCAGCAGCTTAAGTCTGCCAGGCCCCGGGGAGCTGTTTTTT
cdr3_aa: CASSLSLPGPGELFF
v_call: TRBV11-2
j_call: TRBJ2-2
clone_size: .
d_call: .

cdr3_nt: TGTGCCAGCAGCCAAGATGCCGGGGCCGCCTACGAGCAGTACTTC
cdr3_aa: CASSQDAGAAYEQYF
v_call: TRBV4-2
j_call: TRBJ2-7
clone_size: once
d_call: .

cdr3_nt: TGTGCCAGCAGTGACCCGGGTGGCCGGGGACAGGGGGCGCATGGCTACACCTTC
cdr3_aa: CASSDPGGRGQGAHGYTF
v_call: TRBV2
j_call: TRBJ1-2
clone_size: once
d_call: TRBD1

cdr3_nt: TGTGCCAGCATGCAGGCAGGAGGTTATTACGAGCAGTACTTC
cdr3_aa: CASMQAGGYYEQYF
v_call: TRBV6-5
j_call: TRBJ2-7
clone_size: .
d_call: .

cdr3_nt: TGCAGCGGAACCGGGACAGGGCTTTTTTATGAGCAGTTCTTC
cdr3_aa: CSGTGTGLFYEQFF
v_call: TRBV29-1
j_call: TRBJ2-1
clone_size: .
d_call: TRBD1

cdr3_nt: TGTGCCAGCAGCACCCCAGCGGGGGTGGGTCCCAATGAGCAGTTCTTC
cdr3_aa: CASSTPAGVGPNEQFF
v_call: TRBV21-1
j_call: TRBJ2-1
clone_size: .
d_call: .

cdr3_nt: TGTGCCAGCAGCTTGCCTTACGAGCAGTACTTC
cdr3_aa: CASSLPYEQYF
v_call: TRBV5-6
j_call: TRBJ2-7
clone_size: once
d_call: .

cdr3_nt: TGTGCCAGCAGCCCTACAGGGGTGGAGACCCAGTACTTC
cdr3_aa: CASSPTGVETQYF
v_call: TRBV7-6
j_call: TRBJ2-5
clone_size: .
d_call: TRBD1

cdr3_nt: TGTGCCAGCAGCCTCCGAGGACAAGAACCTAAAAACATTCAGTACTTC
cdr3_aa: CASSLRGQEPKNIQYF
v_call: TRBV7-6
j_call: TRBJ2-4
clone_size: .
d_call: .

cdr3_nt: TGTGCCAGCAGTTTAAACCGCCATTCACCCCTCCACTTT
cdr3_aa: CASSLNRHSPLHF
v_call: TRBV27
j_call: TRBJ1-6
clone_size: .
d_call: .

cdr3_nt: TGTGCCAGCAGTGGGACAGAGAACACCGGGGAGCTGTTTTTT
cdr3_aa: CASSGTENTGELFF
v_call: TRBV6-4
j_call: TRBJ2-2
clone_size: .
d_call: .

cdr3_nt: TGTGCCAGCAGTGAGGTGGGCCACACAGATACGCAGTATTTT
cdr3_aa: CASSEVGHTDTQYF
v_call: TRBV6-4
j_call: TRBJ2-3
clone_size: .
d_call: .

cdr3_nt: TGTGCCGCCCGTAATAGCGGGGGCCCCCAAGAGGATACGCAGTATTTT
cdr3_aa: CAARNSGGPQEDTQYF
v_call: TRBV2
j_call: TRBJ2-3
clone_size: .
d_call: TRBD2

cdr3_nt: TGTGCCAGCAGCGGGCACAGGCGCTCTGGAAACACCATATATTTT
cdr3_aa: CASSGHRRSGNTIYF
v_call: TRBV11-2
j_call: TRBJ1-3
clone_size: .
d_call: .

cdr3_nt: TGTGCCAGCAGCTATCAAGAGGACACTGAAGCTTTCTTT
cdr3_aa: CASSYQEDTEAFF
v_call: TRBV2
j_call: TRBJ1-1
clone_size: few
d_call: .

cdr3_nt: TGTGCCAGCAGCTTAGCGGAAAACCAGCCCCAGCATTTT
cdr3_aa: CASSLAENQPQHF
v_call: TRBV7-6
j_call: TRBJ1-5
clone_size: .
d_call: .

cdr3_nt: TGTGCCAGCAGCTTGACACAGGGATACAACGAGCAGTACTTC
cdr3_aa: CASSLTQGYNEQYF
v_call: TRBV7-9
j_call: TRBJ2-7
clone_size: .
d_call: .

cdr3_nt: TGTGCCAGCAGCCTCCAAGAGACCCAGTACTTC
cdr3_aa: CASSLQETQYF
v_call: TRBV7-8
j_call: TRBJ2-5
clone_size: .
d_call: .

cdr3_nt: TGCGCCAGCAGCTTGGGAGGGAGTTCACCCCTCCACTTT
cdr3_aa: CASSLGGSSPLHF
v_call: TRBV5-1
j_call: TRBJ1-6
clone_size: .
d_call: .

cdr3_nt: TGTGCCAGCAGTGTTGGGCTTTCAACGGGCAATGAGCAGTTCTTC
cdr3_aa: CASSVGLSTGNEQFF
v_call: TRBV2
j_call: TRBJ2-1
clone_size: once
d_call: .

cdr3_nt: TGTGCCAGCAGCGTAGAGGGGCCTGGGGCCAACGTCCTGACTTTC
cdr3_aa: CASSVEGPGANVLTF
v_call: TRBV9
j_call: TRBJ2-6
clone_size: .
d_call: .

cdr3_nt: TGTGCCAGCAGCCCTTTGGGTATGGGGGCAGGTTTGGATACGCAGTATTTT
cdr3_aa: CASSPLGMGAGLDTQYF
v_call: TRBV7-3
j_call: TRBJ2-3
clone_size: once
d_call: .

cdr3_nt: TGTGCCAGCAGCTTAAGGTCCACACGGGGCTACACCTTC
cdr3_aa: CASSLRSTRGYTF
v_call: TRBV7-2
j_call: TRBJ1-2
clone_size: .
d_call: .

cdr3_nt: TGCGCCAGCAGCTTACGTACTATCGTCTCCTACAATGAGCAGTTCTTC
cdr3_aa: CASSLRTIVSYNEQFF
v_call: TRBV5-1
j_call: TRBJ2-1
clone_size: .
d_call: .

cdr3_nt: TGCGCCAGCAGCTTGGCCGGAAACAATGAGCAGTTCTTC
cdr3_aa: CASSLAGNNEQFF
v_call: TRBV5-1
j_call: TRBJ2-1
clone_size: once
d_call: .

cdr3_nt: TGTGCCAGCAGTGAATACCCGTTCTGGTACTTC
cdr3_aa: CASSEYPFWYF
v_call: TRBV2
j_call: TRBJ2-7
clone_size: once
d_call: .

cdr3_nt: TGTGCCAGCAGCTTAGACAGCTATGGCTACACCTTC
cdr3_aa: CASSLDSYGYTF
v_call: TRBV5-4
j_call: TRBJ1-2
clone_size: .
d_call: .

cdr3_nt: TGTGCCAGCAGCTTAGTGTTGGGCAGAGGGGAGCTGTTTTTT
cdr3_aa: CASSLVLGRGELFF
v_call: TRBV11-2
j_call: TRBJ2-2
clone_size: once
d_call: .

cdr3_nt: TGTGCCAGCAGCCAAGATAAGGGGGCGCGTGAAAAACTGTTTTTT
cdr3_aa: CASSQDKGAREKLFF
v_call: TRBV3-1/TRBV3-2
j_call: TRBJ1-4
clone_size: once
d_call: TRBD1

cdr3_nt: TGTGCCAGCAGTCAGGGACCGCTATACGAGCAGTACTTC
cdr3_aa: CASSQGPLYEQYF
v_call: TRBV6-2/TRBV6-3
j_call: TRBJ2-7
clone_size: .
d_call: .

cdr3_nt: TGTGCCAGCAGCCACAGGGGGCCCCAGATCCACGAGCAGTACTTC
cdr3_aa: CASSHRGPQIHEQYF
v_call: TRBV3-1/TRBV3-2
j_call: TRBJ2-7
clone_size: .
d_call: TRBD1

cdr3_nt: TGCAGCGTTGGAGTCTCAGGATTAACAGATACGCAGTATTTT
cdr3_aa: CSVGVSGLTDTQYF
v_call: TRBV29-1
j_call: TRBJ2-3
clone_size: .
d_call: .

cdr3_nt: TGTGCCAGCAGCTTAGCCCTGACAGGGGACGAGCAGTACTTC
cdr3_aa: CASSLALTGDEQYF
v_call: TRBV11-2
j_call: TRBJ2-7
clone_size: .
d_call: TRBD1

cdr3_nt: TGTGCCACCGACAGGGGTGAGACAGATACGCAGTATTTT
cdr3_aa: CATDRGETDTQYF
v_call: TRBV10-3
j_call: TRBJ2-3
clone_size: .
d_call: TRBD1

cdr3_nt: TGTGCCAGTAGAGGGCAAGGACAGGCTGGACTCTATAGCAATCAGCCCCAGCATTTT
cdr3_aa: CASRGQGQAGLYSNQPQHF
v_call: TRBV19
j_call: TRBJ1-5
clone_size: .
d_call: TRBD1

cdr3_nt: TGTGCCCGCCGGACAGGCCATAATTCACCCCTCCACTTT
cdr3_aa: CARRTGHNSPLHF
v_call: TRBV30
j_call: TRBJ1-6
clone_size: .
d_call: TRBD1

cdr3_nt: TGTGCCAGCAGCTTAGTTTATGGAGAGACCCAGTACTTC
cdr3_aa: CASSLVYGETQYF
v_call: TRBV7-2
j_call: TRBJ2-5
clone_size: .
d_call: .

cdr3_nt: TGTGCCAGCAGGGGGTGGGACTGGCCTAAGGAGACCCAGTACTTC
cdr3_aa: CASRGWDWPKETQYF
v_call: TRBV25-1
j_call: TRBJ2-5
clone_size: .
d_call: .

cdr3_nt: TGTGCCAGCTCACCCATTCCACAGGGGAGCTCTGGAAACACCATATATTTT
cdr3_aa: CASSPIPQGSSGNTIYF
v_call: TRBV18
j_call: TRBJ1-3
clone_size: .
d_call: TRBD1

cdr3_nt: TGTGCCAGCAGCCCACTACAGGGTCGGGAGACCCAGTACTTC
cdr3_aa: CASSPLQGRETQYF
v_call: TRBV11-2
j_call: TRBJ2-5
clone_size: .
d_call: .

cdr3_nt: TGTGCCACCAGGGACGGCAGGGGCAATCAGCCCCAGCATTTT
cdr3_aa: CATRDGRGNQPQHF
v_call: TRBV10-3
j_call: TRBJ1-5
clone_size: .
d_call: .

cdr3_nt: TGTGCCAGCAGCCAAGAAGGGGGCTGGGAGCAGTTCTTC
cdr3_aa: CASSQEGGWEQFF
v_call: TRBV3-1/TRBV3-2
j_call: TRBJ2-1
clone_size: .
d_call: TRBD1